This is a list of T cell receptor beta chains from one sample in a study of blood T cell repertoires in COVID-19. Profiled with immunoSEQ multiplex PCR; TCRdb holds only in-frame clones, not every one. The table includes over 55,000 clones, approximately 85% detected once. Sequencing input: peripheral blood. The receptors come from a man aged 45-65 years with acute or convalescent COVID-19. The CDR3 runs from the conserved cysteine through the conserved F or W. Each record gives: CDR3 length, V gene, clone size, J gene, D gene, CDR3 protein, CDR3 DNA. The D gene is left open where the match is weak. Not all rows give a size; the values are once, few, many and, for expanded clones, a class.

14	TRBV7-2	NA	TRBJ2-7	TRBD2	CASSLGLAPYEQYF	TGTGCCAGCAGCTTGGGACTAGCGCCGTACGAGCAGTACTTC
13	TRBV2	NA	TRBJ1-1	TRBD1	CASAGQRDTEAFF	TGTGCCAGCGCGGGACAGAGGGACACTGAAGCTTTCTTT
14	TRBV7-3	NA	TRBJ2-2	TRBD2	CASRGLAGVGELFF	TGTGCCAGCAGGGGACTAGCGGGTGTCGGGGAGCTGTTTTTT
15	TRBV19	NA	TRBJ1-2	TRBD1	CASSIGQGLNYGYTF	TGTGCCAGTAGTATCGGACAGGGCCTCAACTATGGCTACACCTTC
13	TRBV6-5	NA	TRBJ1-2	NA	CASKDRRDYGYTF	TGTGCCAGCAAAGACAGGCGGGACTATGGCTACACCTTC
14	TRBV24-1	NA	TRBJ1-1	TRBD1	CATSSGTGEFEAFF	TGTGCCACCAGTTCGGGGACAGGGGAGTTTGAAGCTTTCTTT
14	TRBV5-1	few	TRBJ1-2	NA	CASSLDDSNYGYTF	TGCGCCAGCAGCTTGGACGACTCTAACTATGGCTACACCTTC
13	TRBV2	NA	TRBJ1-3	NA	CASSSDPGNTIYF	TGTGCCAGCAGCAGCGATCCTGGAAACACCATATATTTT
13	TRBV6-5	once	TRBJ2-5	NA	CASSYGQKETQYF	TGTGCCAGCAGTTACGGACAGAAAGAGACCCAGTACTTC
16	TRBV6-6	once	TRBJ2-1	TRBD2	CASSSSGGSSYNEQFF	TGTGCCAGCAGCTCTAGCGGGGGGAGCTCCTACAATGAGCAGTTCTTC
16	TRBV4-2	NA	TRBJ1-2	NA	CASSQDPGALNYGYTF	TGTGCCAGCAGCCAAGACCCAGGGGCTCTTAACTATGGCTACACCTTC
18	TRBV5-1	NA	TRBJ2-6	NA	CASSQTAPRGSGANVLTF	TGCGCCAGCAGCCAGACGGCCCCCCGGGGCTCTGGGGCCAACGTCCTGACTTTC
14	TRBV2	NA	TRBJ2-7	TRBD1	CASGRDRVTYEQYF	TGTGCCAGCGGCCGGGACAGGGTCACCTACGAGCAGTACTTC
14	TRBV28	NA	TRBJ2-2	NA	CASSSQFYTGELFF	TGTGCCAGCAGTTCCCAGTTTTACACCGGGGAGCTGTTTTTT
14	TRBV4-1	NA	TRBJ1-1	NA	CASSQEGVGTEAFF	TGCGCCAGCAGCCAAGAAGGGGTAGGCACTGAAGCTTTCTTT
12	TRBV29-1	few	TRBJ1-1	NA	CSVLSQWTEAFF	TGCAGCGTTTTATCCCAGTGGACTGAAGCTTTCTTT
13	TRBV30	NA	TRBJ1-1	NA	CAWSPRLNTEAFF	TGTGCCTGGAGTCCACGGTTGAACACTGAAGCTTTCTTT
13	TRBV7-2	NA	TRBJ2-1	TRBD2	CASSLAVSGGQFF	TGTGCCAGCAGCTTAGCCGTTAGCGGGGGGCAGTTCTTC
16	TRBV7-8	NA	TRBJ2-2	TRBD1	CASSLLTGVNTGELFF	TGTGCCAGCAGCCTCCTGACAGGGGTGAACACCGGGGAGCTGTTTTTT
15	TRBV18	NA	TRBJ1-4	NA	CASSPREWANEKLFF	TGTGCCAGCTCACCACGGGAGTGGGCTAATGAAAAACTGTTTTTT
14	TRBV19	NA	TRBJ2-1	NA	CASNPQASDNEQFF	TGTGCCAGTAACCCCCAGGCTAGCGACAATGAGCAGTTCTTC
12	TRBV24-1	NA	TRBJ1-1	NA	CATMNAGTEAFF	TGTGCCACCATGAACGCAGGGACTGAAGCTTTCTTT
15	TRBV5-8	NA	TRBJ2-1	TRBD2	CASTGGGSSYNEQFF	TGTGCCAGCACCGGGGGGGGCTCCTCCTACAATGAGCAGTTCTTC
13	TRBV29-1	NA	TRBJ1-1	TRBD1	CSVTTGGGTEAFF	TGCAGCGTCACTACAGGGGGTGGCACTGAAGCTTTCTTT
14	TRBV5-1	NA	TRBJ1-2	NA	CASSPGTDLYGYTF	TGCGCCAGCAGCCCTGGGACTGATCTTTATGGCTACACCTTC
16	TRBV28	NA	TRBJ1-3	TRBD1	CASSLLTGDSENTIYF	TGTGCCAGCAGCCTCCTTACAGGGGATTCGGAAAACACCATATATTTT
20	TRBV27	NA	TRBJ1-3	NA	CASSSYPPGKGTGSGNTIYF	TGTGCCAGCAGTTCATACCCCCCAGGCAAGGGGACTGGGTCTGGAAACACCATATATTTT
12	TRBV3-1/TRBV3-2	NA	TRBJ1-1	NA	CASSRLSAEAFF	TGTGCCAGCAGCCGATTAAGCGCTGAAGCTTTCTTT
14	TRBV25-1	NA	TRBJ2-5	NA	CASSPFGDQETQYF	TGTGCCAGCAGCCCCTTCGGGGATCAAGAGACCCAGTACTTC
16	TRBV5-4	NA	TRBJ2-5	NA	CASSLAAQVGEETQYF	TGTGCCAGCAGCTTGGCTGCGCAGGTCGGTGAGGAGACCCAGTACTTC
15	TRBV6-2/TRBV6-3	NA	TRBJ2-5	TRBD1	CASSLQGARTETQYF	TGTGCCAGCAGCTTACAGGGGGCGAGGACAGAGACCCAGTACTTC
14	TRBV6-6	NA	TRBJ1-4	NA	CASRVGMTNEKLFF	TGTGCCAGCAGGGTGGGCATGACTAATGAAAAACTGTTTTTT
14	TRBV15	NA	TRBJ1-2	NA	CATGAGHPIYGYTF	TGTGCCACTGGCGCGGGCCATCCCATCTATGGCTACACCTTC
17	TRBV6-4	NA	TRBJ2-3	NA	CASSDSQIRGNTDTQYF	TGTGCCAGCAGTGACTCGCAGATACGGGGGAACACAGATACGCAGTATTTT
15	TRBV7-9	NA	TRBJ2-3	TRBD2	CASSLGGGAGDTQYF	TGTGCCAGCAGCTTAGGCGGGGGGGCCGGAGATACGCAGTATTTT
13	TRBV7-3	once	TRBJ2-1	NA	CASSSQGYNEQFF	TGTGCCAGCAGCTCCCAGGGGTACAATGAGCAGTTCTTC
15	TRBV6-5	once	TRBJ2-2	NA	CASSSGTRNTGELFF	TGTGCCAGCAGCTCTGGGACTCGGAACACCGGGGAGCTGTTTTTT
16	TRBV10-3	NA	TRBJ2-7	TRBD2	CAISPGTSGDQYEQYF	TGTGCCATCAGCCCCGGGACTAGCGGGGATCAATACGAGCAGTACTTC
15	TRBV7-8	NA	TRBJ2-1	NA	CASSSGVRSYNEQFF	TGTGCCAGCAGCTCCGGGGTGCGCTCCTACAATGAGCAGTTCTTC
14	TRBV14	NA	TRBJ2-3	NA	CASSQERGRDTQYF	TGTGCCAGCAGCCAAGAACGGGGAAGGGATACGCAGTATTTT
13	TRBV6-5	NA	TRBJ1-2	NA	CASRPRAGSGYTF	TGTGCCAGCAGGCCGAGGGCCGGGAGTGGCTACACCTTC
16	TRBV11-2	NA	TRBJ2-1	NA	CASSLRTARGGGEQFF	TGTGCCAGCAGCTTACGGACAGCTCGGGGCGGGGGTGAGCAGTTCTTC
12	TRBV30	NA	TRBJ1-2	NA	CAWRRGSYGYTF	TGTGCCTGGAGGAGGGGGTCCTATGGCTACACCTTC
16	TRBV5-4	NA	TRBJ2-1	TRBD2	CASSLNPAGRTKEQFF	TGTGCCAGCAGCTTGAACCCAGCGGGGCGTACAAAAGAGCAGTTCTTC
11	TRBV20-1	NA	TRBJ2-7	NA	CSAVRAYEQYF	TGCAGTGCAGTCAGGGCCTACGAGCAGTACTTC
13	TRBV29-1	NA	TRBJ2-7	TRBD2	CSAGGQGAYEQYF	TGCAGCGCGGGGGGGCAGGGTGCATACGAGCAGTACTTC
13	TRBV29-1	NA	TRBJ1-5	TRBD1	CSVGQGDNQPQHF	TGCAGCGTTGGGCAGGGGGACAATCAGCCCCAGCATTTT
15	TRBV5-1	NA	TRBJ2-2	NA	CASSFTLAAAGELFF	TGCGCCAGCAGCTTTACGCTAGCCGCTGCCGGGGAGCTGTTTTTT
14	TRBV7-8	NA	TRBJ1-3	NA	CASSLWGAGNTIYF	TGTGCCAGCAGCTTATGGGGGGCTGGAAACACCATATATTTT